This TCR beta chain emerged from a study of tumor-infiltrating lymphocytes in primary liver carcinoma. TCR beta cDNA came from roughly 0.45 ug total RNA, primed with a constant-region primer. Slightly modified ARM-PCR with three nested multiplex PCR rounds yielded TCR beta libraries. PCR rounds one and two used TRBV1-TRBV30 forward primers with a C-beta reverse primer for 9 to 10 cycles each. TCRdb independently ran MiXCR on the multiplex PCR reads; one entry per CDR3 protein. The sample carries roughly 120,000 distinct CDR3 sequences, about two thirds recorded once. RNA and DNA were co-extracted from about 20-30 mg of unsorted bulk tissue. This clonotype showed up just a few times. What it binds is not known. The conserved closing phenylalanine or tryptophan is absent in this CDR3, likely reflecting a read error. CDR3 size: 13 residues. The V and J ends lost 8 bases and 8 bases, in that order; junction bases with no gene match: 6. Germline V lookup: CDR1 SQVTM, CDR2 ANQGSEA.

General study points: Less overlap was seen in tumor-adjacent and tumor-blood pairs than in tumor region pairs.

V and J are TRBV29-1 and TRBJ2-1, with 13 bases matching TRBD2. The clonotype originates from a woman in her sixties with primary liver carcinoma and hepatitis B virus infection. Material: tumor-adjacent normal liver tissue. CDR3 sequence: CSTRTSGSDEQFS. CDR3 in DNA: TGCAGCACCAGGACTAGCGGGAGTGATGAGCAGTTCTCC.